These 27 T cell receptor beta chains share one sample of origin, sequenced in a study of vaccination effects on CD4 cells after COVID-19. Measured with immunoSEQ multiplex PCR; TCRdb has only the in-frame clones, and not every one. This table holds about 43,000 clones, around 76% found once. Their recognized antigens are unknown. Sequencing in the ViraFEST assay came after antigen-specific CD4+ T cells had been expanded with viral peptide pools, which were used to stimulate PBMC. CD4+ T cell isolation took place after about 11 days of culture. Among the vaccine recipients, none had a prior SARS-CoV-2 infection, and nucleocapsid antibodies were negative. Sample: CD4+ T cells from PBMCs cultured with SARS-CoV-2 spike peptides, taken before COVID-19 vaccination. The receptors shown here come from a human donor who received a COVID-19 vaccine.

The chain recombines TRBV18 with TRBJ2-4; D gene ambiguous. From germline, CDR1 is KGHSH and CDR2 LQKENI. This CDR3 spans 17 amino acids. V shed 0 bases and J shed 0 bases, with 12 bases lying between them. This CDR3 is CASSPPGLPLAKNIQYF. Here the CDR3 DNA reads TGTGCCAGCTCACCACCTGGGCTCCCGCTAGCCAAAAACATTCAGTACTTC.

This sequence joins TRBV5-6 and TRBJ1-4; TRBD1 might be the D (5 bases). Germline CDR1 is SGHDT and CDR2 is YYEEEE. The CDR3 covers 14 residues. V lost 3 bases, J lost 13 bases, and 19 bases lay in between. The CDR3 region has the DNA TGTGCCAGCAGCTCCGGGACTCTGACCGGGGGACTGTTTTTT. Translated, it gives CASSSGTLTGGLFF. The entire variable domain, with the rest obtained from reference TRBV5-6 and TRBJ1-4, is as follows: DAGVTQSPTHLIKTRGQQVTLRCSPKSGHDTVSWYQQALGQGPQFIFQYYEEEERQRGNFPDRFSGHQFPNYSSELNVNALLLGDSALYLCASSSGTLTGGLFFGSGTQLSVL.

The rearrangement links TRBV7-8 to TRBJ1-1; D remains ambiguous. The V gene lost 5 bases and the J gene lost 0 bases, with 7 bases spanning the gap. The CDR3 totals 13 residues. Germline loops: CDR1 SGHVS, CDR2 FQNEAQ. CDR3 sequence (DNA): TGTGCCAGCAGCCCCTCGGTGAACACTGAAGCTTTCTTT. Translating it yields CASSPSVNTEAFF.

This chain uses TRBV24-1 with TRBJ1-2, with TRBD1 matching over 9 bases. V was pared by 5 bases and J by 6 bases, with 0 bases of the junction left unmatched. The CDR3 is 12 residues long. Germline CDR1 and CDR2: KGHDR and SFDVKD. This CDR3 is CATSGQGDGYTF. The CDR3 DNA sequence: TGTGCCACCAGTGGACAGGGGGATGGCTACACCTTC.

The CDR3 sequence: CASSSPPYEQYV. CDR3 nucleotides: TGTGCCAGCAGTTCCCCCCCCTACGAGCAGTACGTC. This chain links TRBV6-2 or TRBV6-3 with TRBJ2-7; D is uncertain. Per germline, CDR1 MNHEY and CDR2 SVGEGT. V lost 4 bases and J lost 2, with 6 bases in between. CDR3 length equals 12 residues.

This chain links TRBV9 with TRBJ2-1; tentative D call: TRBD1 (6 bases). The CDR3 consists of 13 residues. V was shortened by 0 bases and J by 6 bases, with 7 bases between the two germline ends. Germline loops: CDR1 SGDLS, CDR2 YYNGEE. The CDR3 protein is CASSVGGLNEQFF. In DNA, the CDR3 is TGTGCCAGCAGCGTAGGGGGGCTCAATGAGCAGTTCTTC.

This rearrangement joins TRBV2 to TRBJ1-5; 7 positions match TRBD1. CDR1 is SNHLY, CDR2 FYNNEI, per germline. The CDR3 sequence is 15 residues long. V dropped 3 bases and J dropped 0; count of bases not matched to a gene: 2. This CDR3 is CASSEQGVSNQPQHF. The CDR3, as DNA: TGTGCCAGCAGTGAGCAGGGGGTTAGCAATCAGCCCCAGCATTTT.

The J gene is TRBJ2-5, the V gene TRBV5-1; 7 nucleotides line up with TRBD2. Germline lookup yields CDR1 SGHRS and CDR2 YFSETQ. The CDR3 is 18 amino acids. Trimming cost V 2 bases and J 2 bases; bases outside gene matches: 15. The CDR3, as DNA: TGCGCCAGCAGCTTCTGGCTAGCGGAAAACCAAATACAAGAGACCCAGTACTTC. Protein product: CASSFWLAENQIQETQYF.

The chain employs TRBV29-1 and TRBJ2-5; D ambiguous. V was clipped by 7 bases and J by 3 bases, with 18 bases between them. The CDR3 totals 14 residues. The germline V gene has CDR1 SQVTM and CDR2 ANQGSEA. The CDR3 DNA reads as TGCAGCGCCTTCCGCGGAGCCTCAAAAGAGACCCAGTACTTC. Translated, it gives CSAFRGASKETQYF.

The V gene is TRBV4-1, the J gene TRBJ1-5; 9 positions match TRBD1. Germline V gives CDR1 MGHRA, CDR2 YSYEKL. V shed 1 base and J 3 bases; nucleotides not matched to a gene: 10. The CDR3 covers 18 residues. For the CDR3, the DNA is TGCGCCAGCAGCCAAGTATCCAGAGGGACAGGGCACAATCAGCCCCAGCATTTT. As protein: CASSQVSRGTGHNQPQHF.

The chain is built from TRBV7-8 and TRBJ2-2; 11 positions match TRBD2. Germline assignment: CDR1 SGHVS and CDR2 FQNEAQ. V gave up 3 bases and J gave up 4 bases; unmatched junction bases: 1. The CDR3 sequence is 15 residues long. The CDR3 is CASSFGLAGTGELFF. In nucleotides, the CDR3 is TGTGCCAGCAGCTTCGGACTAGCGGGCACCGGGGAGCTGTTTTTT.

The chain has TRBV5-6 and TRBJ1-4, with 10 bases matching TRBD1. The trim removed 6 bases at V and 5 bases at J, leaving 4 bases unmatched. The CDR3 has 14 residues. Germline CDR1 and CDR2: SGHDT and YYEEEE. The CDR3 reads CASKRGQGNEKLFF. Written as DNA, the CDR3 is TGTGCCAGCAAGCGGGGACAGGGGAATGAAAAACTGTTTTTT. Full variable domain (rest looked up from reference TRBV5-6 and TRBJ1-4): DAGVTQSPTHLIKTRGQQVTLRCSPKSGHDTVSWYQQALGQGPQFIFQYYEEEERQRGNFPDRFSGHQFPNYSSELNVNALLLGDSALYLCASKRGQGNEKLFFGSGTQLSVL.

The chain is built from TRBV3-1 (or the pseudogene TRBV3-2) and TRBJ1-4; D is uncertain. V shed 1 base and J shed 6 bases, with 9 bases lying between them. The germline V gene has CDR1 LGHDT and CDR2 YNNKEL (reference sequence). The CDR3 runs 14 residues. The CDR3 nucleotides read TGTGCCAGCAGCCAAGGGTTCTGGTATGAAAAACTGTTTTTT. This translates into CASSQGFWYEKLFF.

The CDR3 nucleotides are TGCGCCAGCAGCCCTGAAGAGACCCAGTACTTC. Its protein product is CASSPEETQYF. V gene TRBV5-1 combines with J gene TRBJ2-5; D remains unclear. V was clipped by 4 bases and J by 3 bases, with 4 bases between them. CDR3 length: 11 residues. Germline-derived CDR1 and CDR2 are SGHRS and YFSETQ.

The CDR3 bases are TGTGCCAGCAGCCAACAGACAGGGGGGCGCGATGAGCAGTTCTTC. Its translation is CASSQQTGGRDEQFF. This chain connects TRBV7-3 to TRBJ2-1; TRBD1 matches at 9 bases. The CDR3 covers 15 residues. V shed 5 bases and J 8 bases; nucleotides not matched to a gene: 10. CDR1 and CDR2 (germline): SGHTA, FQGTGA.

This clone was recorded only once. The chain carries TRBV4-3 and TRBJ2-7; no definite D call. Germline V gene data show CDR1 as LGHNA and CDR2 as YSLEER. The CDR3 covers 17 residues. Trimming cost V 0 bases and J 3 bases, with 18 bases left between them. CDR3: CASSQDRLGARHYEQYV. The CDR3, as DNA: TGCGCCAGCAGCCAAGATCGATTAGGCGCCAGACACTACGAGCAGTACGTC.

The table lists this clone with a few counts. J is TRBJ1-6 and V is TRBV6-2 or TRBV6-3, with 9 nucleotides matching TRBD1. The CDR3 sequence is 16 residues long. The V and J ends lost 2 bases and 8 bases, in that order; junction bases with no gene match: 7. Germline V gene sequence: CDR1 MNHEY, CDR2 SVGEGT. CDR3 loop: CASSYRDRVKDSPLHF. CDR3 nucleotide sequence: TGTGCCAGCAGTTACAGGGACAGGGTGAAGGATTCACCCCTCCACTTT.

The V gene is TRBV7-2, the J gene TRBJ2-3, with 9 nucleotides matching TRBD2. The CDR3 extends over 16 amino acids. Trimming removed 5 bases from V and 5 bases from J; junction bases left unmatched: 11. CDR1 and CDR2 from the germline V gene are SGHTA and FQGNSA. In DNA, the CDR3 is TGTGCCAGCAGCCCGGGGGGGCTAGCGGGGATAGATACGCAGTATTTT. Its protein is CASSPGGLAGIDTQYF.

The rearrangement links TRBV5-1 to TRBJ2-5; weak D call: TRBD2 (5 bases). This CDR3 comprises 14 residues. Trimming took 2 bases from V and 5 from J, leaving 13 bases between them. The germline CDR1 and CDR2 sequences are SGHRS and YFSETQ. CDR3 region: CASSFNSARETQYF. The DNA for the CDR3 is TGCGCCAGCAGCTTCAATAGCGCGAGGGAGACCCAGTACTTC.

In DNA, the CDR3 is TGTGCCAGCAGTGACCGGTACCAAGAGACCCAGTACTTC. Its protein product is CASSDRYQETQYF. The rearrangement uses TRBV6-1 and TRBJ2-5, with D unresolved. Germline V CDR1 and CDR2: MNHNS, SASEGT. Trimming removed 3 bases at V and 0 bases at J, with 5 bases between. The CDR3 spans 13 residues.

This chain connects TRBV18 to TRBJ1-2; maybe TRBD1 (5 bases). Germline V lookup: CDR1 KGHSH, CDR2 LQKENI. CDR3 size: 15 residues. Trimming took off 2 bases at V and 5 bases at J, with 15 bases between the two ends. The CDR3 reads CASSPEVTGTYGYTF. The CDR3, as DNA: TGTGCCAGCTCACCAGAAGTTACAGGAACATATGGCTACACCTTC. Based on the CDR3 plus reference TRBV18 and TRBJ1-2, the full variable domain is NAGVMQNPRHLVRRRGQEARLRCSPMKGHSHVYWYRQLPEEGLKFMVYLQKENIIDESGMPKERFSAEFPKEGPSILRIQQVVRGDSAAYFCASSPEVTGTYGYTFGSGTRLTVV.

In its sample, this clone was seen a few times. The CDR3 reads CASSFRQGIMAFF. The CDR3 nucleotides are TGTGCCAGCAGCTTCCGACAGGGGATTATGGCTTTCTTT. V is TRBV5-8 and J is TRBJ1-1; TRBD1 agrees at 8 bases. Germline CDR1 is SGHTS and CDR2 is YDEGEE. The CDR3 length is 13 residues. Trimming cost V 2 bases and J 11 bases; bases outside gene matches: 8.

This sequence joins TRBV2 and TRBJ2-1; TRBD1 agrees at 7 bases. V shed 8 bases, J shed 4 bases, and the junction held 11 bases outside the gene matches. This CDR3 is built from 15 residues. Germline assignment: CDR1 SNHLY and CDR2 FYNNEI. Written as DNA, the CDR3 is TGTGCCAGCGCCCAACAGGGGATATCTTACAATGAGCAGTTCTTC. Translation gives CASAQQGISYNEQFF.

This chain links TRBV4-3 with TRBJ1-2; 7 bases line up with TRBD1. CDR1 is LGHNA, CDR2 YSLEER, per germline. This CDR3 region has 14 residues. The trim removed 4 bases at V and 4 bases at J, leaving 6 bases unmatched. The DNA for the CDR3 is TGCGCCAGCAGCCTCTGGGACAGTACCTATGGCTACACCTTC. This sequence encodes CASSLWDSTYGYTF.

The gene calls are TRBV25-1 and TRBJ1-2; possibly TRBD1 for D (6 bases). The CDR3 totals 15 residues. Germline V CDR1 and CDR2: MGHDK, SYGVNS. V was clipped by 5 bases and J by 8 bases, with 21 bases between them. DNA of the CDR3: TGTGCCAGCAGTAGCCAGGGGCTTAGTTTATTCGGCTACACCTTC. Translation: CASSSQGLSLFGYTF.

V is TRBV5-1 and J is TRBJ2-1; 12 bases are shared with TRBD2. From germline, CDR1 is SGHRS and CDR2 YFSETQ. The CDR3 totals 15 residues. V shed 0 bases and J 10 bases; nucleotides not matched to a gene: 5. This CDR3 reads CASSLASGGAWEQFF. Written as DNA, the CDR3 is TGCGCCAGCAGCTTGGCTAGCGGGGGGGCCTGGGAGCAGTTCTTC.

CDR3 coding DNA: TGCGCCAGCAGCCAAGGTGTAGGGGGGACATTTGAGACCCAGTACTTC. Amino acids: CASSQGVGGTFETQYF. The J gene is TRBJ2-5, the V gene TRBV4-1; either TRBD1 or TRBD2 may fit D (6 bases each). With 1 base removed from V and 5 bases from J, the gap between germline ends came to 17 bases. Germline CDR1 reads MGHRA; CDR2 reads YSYEKL. The CDR3 extends over 16 amino acids.